Listed below are T cell receptor beta chains from one sample, sequenced in a study of OX40 agonist ivuxolimab in advanced cancers. Sequenced by immunoSEQ multiplex PCR; TCRdb stores in-frame clones only, minus some. The sample includes about 100,000 clones, 90% of them seen just once. This specimen was CD4+ or CD8+ T cells sorted from blood, taken in a trial of the OX40 agonist ivuxolimab. Receptors originate from an adult with an advanced solid tumor such as melanoma, head and neck, liver or kidney cancer. CDR3s include the opening cysteine and the closing phenylalanine or tryptophan. D genes are given only for firm matches. The size field is filled for only some rows; it gives once, few, many or a size class.

V	D	size	J	DNA	CDR3
TRBV11-2	-	few	TRBJ2-7	TGTGCCAGCAGCCGCCTTGGGGGGCAGCAGTACTTC	CASSRLGGQQYF
TRBV9	-	-	TRBJ2-7	TGTGCCAGCAGCGTAGGTCCCGGTGGGGGCTCCTACGAGCAGTACTTC	CASSVGPGGGSYEQYF
TRBV20-1	-	once	TRBJ2-5	TGCAGTGCTGCGCCCCAAGAGACCCAGTACTTC	CSAAPQETQYF
TRBV5-5	-	-	TRBJ1-4	TGTGCCAGCAGCCCGCAGAAGACAGCGGTTGGCGAAAAACTGTTTTTT	CASSPQKTAVGEKLFF
TRBV10-3	-	-	TRBJ1-1	TGTGCCATCAGTGTTGGGGGGGACACTGAAGCTTTCTTT	CAISVGGDTEAFF
TRBV18	-	-	TRBJ2-1	TGTGCCAGCTCACCAGGCGTCAGGGAGCAGTTCTTC	CASSPGVREQFF
TRBV5-4	TRBD1	-	TRBJ1-3	TGTGCCAGCACCACCGGGACAGGGGGGTACTCTGGAAACACCATATATTTT	CASTTGTGGYSGNTIYF
TRBV6-1	TRBD1	-	TRBJ2-7	TGTGCCAGTACTCAGGGGGCGGCAAACGAGCAGTACTTC	CASTQGAANEQYF
TRBV4-1	TRBD1	-	TRBJ2-7	TGCGCCAGCAGCCAAGATGCGGGACAGGGCTGGCTCGAGCAGTACTTC	CASSQDAGQGWLEQYF
TRBV28	-	-	TRBJ2-3	TGTGCCAGCACTTCGGGACCCCCGCTGGATACGCAGTATTTT	CASTSGPPLDTQYF
TRBV5-6	-	-	TRBJ1-3	TGTGCCAGCAGCTCAAAGGACAGAGTAAACACCATATATTTT	CASSSKDRVNTIYF
TRBV5-1	-	-	TRBJ2-3	TGCGCCAGCAGCTTGGGACAGAACTCAGATACGCAGTATTTT	CASSLGQNSDTQYF
TRBV5-6	TRBD1	-	TRBJ2-4	TGTGCCAGCAGCCCCTCCCCCGGGACAGGGGACCTAGCCAAAAACATTCAGTACTTC	CASSPSPGTGDLAKNIQYF
TRBV21-1	-	-	TRBJ2-3	TGTGCCAGCAGCAATTTCCCGAGACTTTTCACAGATACGCAGTATTTT	CASSNFPRLFTDTQYF
TRBV6-4	-	-	TRBJ2-3	TGTGCCAGCAGTTTGGACGTTTATAGCACAGATACGCAGTATTTT	CASSLDVYSTDTQYF
TRBV30	TRBD1	-	TRBJ1-2	TGTGCCTGGAGGAACGGACAGGGGGGTAACTATGGCTACACCTTC	CAWRNGQGGNYGYTF
TRBV30	-	-	TRBJ2-1	TGTGCCTGGGGTTACACCACTAGGGGTACCAATGAGCAGTTCTTC	CAWGYTTRGTNEQFF
TRBV6-5	TRBD2	-	TRBJ2-7	TGTGCCAGCAGCCCTAGCGGGCCCTCCTACGAGCAGTACTTC	CASSPSGPSYEQYF
TRBV28	-	-	TRBJ2-7	TGTGCCAGCAGTTTAGGGGTCATCGCGGCCTACGAGCAGTACTTC	CASSLGVIAAYEQYF
TRBV4-1	-	-	TRBJ2-3	TGCGCCAGCAGCCAAGATCCCTGGGGAGCGACCCGCACAGATACGCAGTATTTT	CASSQDPWGATRTDTQYF
TRBV2	-	-	TRBJ1-4	TGTGCCAGCAGTGTCCAGGGTGGCAATGAAAAACTGTTTTTT	CASSVQGGNEKLFF
TRBV7-3	TRBD1	-	TRBJ1-6	TGTGCCAGCAGCCGGACAGGGGTTAATTCACCCCTCCACTTT	CASSRTGVNSPLHF
TRBV7-2	-	-	TRBJ2-1	TGTGCCAGCAGCTTGAGCCAGGGGAGTTGGAATGAGCAGTTCTTC	CASSLSQGSWNEQFF
TRBV10-3	TRBD2	-	TRBJ2-5	TGTGCCATCAGTCCTAGCGGGAGGGTAGAGACCCAGTACTTC	CAISPSGRVETQYF
TRBV10-3	-	-	TRBJ1-1	TGTGCCATCAGTGGACTCGGAGGCATGAACACTGAAGCTTTCTTT	CAISGLGGMNTEAFF
TRBV5-8	-	once	TRBJ2-7	TGTGCCAGCAGCTTCTTGCGGGCCTACGAGCAGTACTTC	CASSFLRAYEQYF
TRBV7-2	TRBD2	-	TRBJ2-1	TGTGCCAGCAGCTTAGTGGCCTCTAGCGGGAGGGCCACGGGTGAGCAGTTCTTC	CASSLVASSGRATGEQFF
TRBV19	-	-	TRBJ2-5	TGTGCCAGTAGTATTAAGGTACAAGAGACCCAGTACTTC	CASSIKVQETQYF
TRBV4-3	-	-	TRBJ2-3	TGCGCCAGCAGCCAACAAAACTACGGTACGCAGTATTTT	CASSQQNYGTQYF
TRBV7-2	TRBD1	-	TRBJ1-2	TGTGCCAGCAGCAAACAGGGGGCGGCAGGTGGCTACACCTTC	CASSKQGAAGGYTF
TRBV7-3	-	-	TRBJ1-2	TGTGCCAGCAGCTTCCGCGGGACCGACTATGGCTACACCTTC	CASSFRGTDYGYTF
TRBV4-3	-	-	TRBJ2-2	TGCGCCAGCAGCCTCACCGGGTTGAACACCGGGGAGCTGTTTTTT	CASSLTGLNTGELFF